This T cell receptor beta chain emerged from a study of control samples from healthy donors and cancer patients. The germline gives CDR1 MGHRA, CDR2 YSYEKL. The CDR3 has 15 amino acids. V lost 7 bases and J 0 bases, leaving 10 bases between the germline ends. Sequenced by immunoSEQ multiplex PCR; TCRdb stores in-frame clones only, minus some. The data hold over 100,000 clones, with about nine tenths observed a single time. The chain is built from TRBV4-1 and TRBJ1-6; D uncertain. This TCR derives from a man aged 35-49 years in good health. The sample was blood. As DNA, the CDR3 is TGCGCCAGCATGCCAGGCAGCTCCTATAATTCACCCCTCCACTTT. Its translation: CASMPGSSYNSPLHF.